Reported below is one T cell receptor (beta chain). The sample comes from a study of blood T cell repertoires in COVID-19. Authors' processing steps: Reference gene primer amplification yielded estimated nucleated cell counts. This table comes from immunoSEQ multiplex PCR, and its TCRdb copy is limited to in-frame clones, with some not included. D and trimming were read from the DNA, whereas the V and J calls and clone size are those reported in that table. The data hold some 400,000 clones, with around 89% observed a single time. The V and J ends lost 2 bases and 5 bases, in that order; junction bases with no gene match: 11. CDR3 length: 16 amino acids. Germline CDR1 is MNHNS and CDR2 is SASEGT.

The receptor was derived from a man in his thirties or forties who had recovered from COVID-19. The chain has TRBV6-1 and TRBJ1-2; 7 nucleotides agree with TRBD1. Input material: PBMCs or T cells enriched from blood (not recorded which). CDR3 region: CASSESRGTSLYGYTF. DNA of the CDR3: TGTGCCAGCAGTGAATCCAGGGGGACAAGTCTTTATGGCTACACCTTC.